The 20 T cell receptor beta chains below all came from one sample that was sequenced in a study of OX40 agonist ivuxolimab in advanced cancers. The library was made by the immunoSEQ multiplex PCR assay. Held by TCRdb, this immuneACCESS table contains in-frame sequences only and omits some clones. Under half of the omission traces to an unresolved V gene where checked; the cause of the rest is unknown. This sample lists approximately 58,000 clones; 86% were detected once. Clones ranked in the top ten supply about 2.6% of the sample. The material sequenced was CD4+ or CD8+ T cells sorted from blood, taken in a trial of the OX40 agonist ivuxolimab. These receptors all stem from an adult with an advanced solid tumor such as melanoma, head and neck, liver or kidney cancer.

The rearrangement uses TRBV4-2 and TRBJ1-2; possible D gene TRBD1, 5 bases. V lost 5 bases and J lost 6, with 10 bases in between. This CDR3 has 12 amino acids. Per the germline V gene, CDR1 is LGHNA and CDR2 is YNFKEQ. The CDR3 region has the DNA TGTGCCAGCAGCTTGGACACAGATGGCTACACCTTC. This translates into CASSLDTDGYTF.

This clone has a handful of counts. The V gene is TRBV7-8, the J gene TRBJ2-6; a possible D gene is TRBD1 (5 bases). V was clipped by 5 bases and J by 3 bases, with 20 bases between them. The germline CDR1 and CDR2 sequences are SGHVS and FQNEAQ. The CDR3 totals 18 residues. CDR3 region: CASSRDTHQGSGANVLTF. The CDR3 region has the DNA TGTGCCAGCAGCCGAGATACCCACCAGGGTAGTGGGGCCAACGTCCTGACTTTC.

CDR3 bases: TGTGCCAGCAGCCGACCGGGACGGAATTTGTATCAGCCCCAGCATTTT. Protein product: CASSRPGRNLYQPQHF. The chain couples TRBV14 to TRBJ1-5, with a possible D match to TRBD1 (5 bases). Germline V gene data show CDR1 as SGHDN and CDR2 as FVKESK. The CDR3 contains 16 residues. Between the trimmed V and J ends, which lost 4 bases and 5 bases, there was a span of 18 bases.

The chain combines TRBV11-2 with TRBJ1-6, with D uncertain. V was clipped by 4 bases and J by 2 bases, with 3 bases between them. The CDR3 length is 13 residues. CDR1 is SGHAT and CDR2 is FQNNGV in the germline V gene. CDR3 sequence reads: CASSSTYNSPLHF. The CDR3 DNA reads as TGTGCCAGCAGCTCAACCTATAATTCACCCCTCCACTTT.

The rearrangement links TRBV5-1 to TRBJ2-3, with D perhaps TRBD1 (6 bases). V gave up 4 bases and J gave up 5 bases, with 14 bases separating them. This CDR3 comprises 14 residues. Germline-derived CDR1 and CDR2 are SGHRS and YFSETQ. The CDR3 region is CASSEDSFGDTQYF. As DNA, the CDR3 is TGCGCCAGCAGCGAGGACAGTTTCGGAGATACGCAGTATTTT.

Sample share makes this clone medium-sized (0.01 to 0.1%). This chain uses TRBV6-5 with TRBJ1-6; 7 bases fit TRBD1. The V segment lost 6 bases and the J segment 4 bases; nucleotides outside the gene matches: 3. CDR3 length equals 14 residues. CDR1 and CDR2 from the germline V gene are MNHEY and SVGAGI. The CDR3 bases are TGTGCCAGCAGCCGGACAGGTTATAATTCACCCCTCCACTTT. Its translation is CASSRTGYNSPLHF.

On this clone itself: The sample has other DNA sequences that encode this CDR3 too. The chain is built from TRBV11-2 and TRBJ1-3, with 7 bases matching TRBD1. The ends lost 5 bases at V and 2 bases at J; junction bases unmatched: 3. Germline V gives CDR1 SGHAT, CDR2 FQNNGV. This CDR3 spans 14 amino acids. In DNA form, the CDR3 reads TGTGCCAGCAGCCCTAGGGGGCCTGGAAACACCATATATTTT. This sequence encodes CASSPRGPGNTIYF. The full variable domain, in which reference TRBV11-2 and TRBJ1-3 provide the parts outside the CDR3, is EAGVAQSPRYKIIEKRQSVAFWCNPISGHATLYWYQQILGQGPKLLIQFQNNGVVDDSQLPKDRFSAERLKGVDSTLKIQPAKLEDSAVYLCASSPRGPGNTIYFGEGSWLTVV.

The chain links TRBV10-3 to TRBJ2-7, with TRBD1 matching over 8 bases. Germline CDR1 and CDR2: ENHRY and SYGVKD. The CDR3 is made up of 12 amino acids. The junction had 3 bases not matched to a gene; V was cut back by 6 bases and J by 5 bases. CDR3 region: CAIRDRADEQYF. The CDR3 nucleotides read TGTGCCATCAGGGACAGGGCGGACGAGCAGTACTTC.

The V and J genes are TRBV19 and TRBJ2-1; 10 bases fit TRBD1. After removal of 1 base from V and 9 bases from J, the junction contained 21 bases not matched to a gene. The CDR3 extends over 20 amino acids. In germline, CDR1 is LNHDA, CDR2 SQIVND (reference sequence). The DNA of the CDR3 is TGTGCCAGTAGTATAGCATTTTTTTTGTTCTCGGGACAGGGGTCCCCTGAGCAGTTCTTC. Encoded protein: CASSIAFFLFSGQGSPEQFF.

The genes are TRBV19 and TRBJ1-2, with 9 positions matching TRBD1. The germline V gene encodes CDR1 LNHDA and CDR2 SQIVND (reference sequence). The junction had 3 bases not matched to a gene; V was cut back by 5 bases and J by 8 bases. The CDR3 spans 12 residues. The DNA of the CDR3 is TGTGCCAGTAGTTTACAGGGGGCCGGCTACACCTTC. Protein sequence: CASSLQGAGYTF.

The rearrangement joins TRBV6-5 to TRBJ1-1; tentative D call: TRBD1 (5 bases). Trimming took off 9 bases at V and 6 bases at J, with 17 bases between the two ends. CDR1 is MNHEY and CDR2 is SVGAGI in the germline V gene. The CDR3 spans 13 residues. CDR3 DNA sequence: TGTGCCAGTTATACAGGTTCTCTTGCTGAAGCTTTCTTT. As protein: CASYTGSLAEAFF.

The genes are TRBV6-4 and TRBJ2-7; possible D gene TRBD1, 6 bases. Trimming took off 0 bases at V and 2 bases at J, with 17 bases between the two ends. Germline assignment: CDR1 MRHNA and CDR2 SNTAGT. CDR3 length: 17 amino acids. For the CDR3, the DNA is TGTGCCAGCAGTGACTCGGGCGGACAGATAAGACCCTACGAGCAGTACTTC. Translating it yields CASSDSGGQIRPYEQYF.

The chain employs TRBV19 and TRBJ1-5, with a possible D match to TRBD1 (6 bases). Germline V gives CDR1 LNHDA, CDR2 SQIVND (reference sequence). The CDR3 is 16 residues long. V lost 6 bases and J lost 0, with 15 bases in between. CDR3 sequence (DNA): TGTGCCAGTAGCCTTACAGGGACCCTTAGCAATCAGCCCCAGCATTTT. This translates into CASSLTGTLSNQPQHF.

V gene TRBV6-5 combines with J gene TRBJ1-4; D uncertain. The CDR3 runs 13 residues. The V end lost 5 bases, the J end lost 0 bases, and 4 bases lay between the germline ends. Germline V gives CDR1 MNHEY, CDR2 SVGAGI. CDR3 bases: TGTGCCAGCAGTGAAGCAACTAATGAAAAACTGTTTTTT. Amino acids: CASSEATNEKLFF.

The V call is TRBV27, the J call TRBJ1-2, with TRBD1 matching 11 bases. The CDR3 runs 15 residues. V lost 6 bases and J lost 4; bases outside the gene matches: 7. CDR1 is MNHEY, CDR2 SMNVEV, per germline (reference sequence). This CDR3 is CASRPGQGDVYGYTF. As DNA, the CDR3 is TGTGCCAGCAGGCCGGGACAGGGGGACGTCTATGGCTACACCTTC.

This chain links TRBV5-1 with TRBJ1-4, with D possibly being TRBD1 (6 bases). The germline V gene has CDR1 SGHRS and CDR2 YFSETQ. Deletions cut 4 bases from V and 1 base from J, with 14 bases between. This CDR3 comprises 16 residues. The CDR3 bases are TGCGCCAGCAGCCGCGGGACACTCGGAACTAATGAAAAACTGTTTTTT. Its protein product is CASSRGTLGTNEKLFF.

The CDR3 DNA follows: TGTGCCAGCAGCCCCCTTTCTGGGCGCCCCTACGAGCAGTACTTC. This translates into CASSPLSGRPYEQYF. This chain uses TRBV7-8 with TRBJ2-7; D remains ambiguous. With 5 bases removed from V and 2 bases from J, the gap between germline ends came to 16 bases. Germline loops: CDR1 SGHVS, CDR2 FQNEAQ. This CDR3 contains 15 residues.

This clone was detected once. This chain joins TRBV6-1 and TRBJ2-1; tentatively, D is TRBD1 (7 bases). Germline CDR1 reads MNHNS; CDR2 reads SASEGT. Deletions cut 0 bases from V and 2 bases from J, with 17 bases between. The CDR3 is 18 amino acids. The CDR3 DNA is TGTGCCAGCAGTGAAGCGGCCTGGGGGGACAGAACCTACAATGAGCAGTTCTTC. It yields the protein CASSEAAWGDRTYNEQFF.

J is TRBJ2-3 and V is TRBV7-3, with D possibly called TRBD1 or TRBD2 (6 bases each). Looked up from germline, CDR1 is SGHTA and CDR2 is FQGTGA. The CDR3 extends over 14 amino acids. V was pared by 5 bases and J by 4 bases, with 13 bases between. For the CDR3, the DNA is TGTGCCAGCAGCCCGGGGGCTAGCTCAGATACGCAGTATTTT. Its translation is CASSPGASSDTQYF.

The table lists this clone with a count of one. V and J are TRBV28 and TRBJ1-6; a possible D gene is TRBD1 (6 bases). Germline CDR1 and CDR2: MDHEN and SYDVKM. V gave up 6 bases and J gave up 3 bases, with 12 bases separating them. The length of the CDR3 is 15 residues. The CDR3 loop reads CASSLPGHYNSPLHF. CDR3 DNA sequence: TGTGCCAGCAGCTTGCCGGGACACTATAATTCACCCCTCCACTTT.